The clone carrying this T cell receptor beta chain has a single count. The sample has other DNA sequences that encode this CDR3 too. This specimen belongs to a study of blood T cell repertoires in COVID-19. As for the study in general: Collection of acute and convalescent COVID-19 samples took place in the United States, Italy and Spain. PBMCs, B-cell-depleted T cells, or T cells provided the cDNA or gDNA that made up the material.

The CDR3 consists of 13 residues. The germline V and J ends were trimmed by 4 bases and 3 bases, with 9 bases remaining between them. Germline-derived CDR1 and CDR2 are SGHRS and YFSETQ. Only in-frame clones appear in the TCRdb table, and some are missing; sequencing was by immunoSEQ multiplex PCR. The sample yields fewer than 250,000 clones, approximately 89% seen once. The clonotype originates from a woman aged 40 to 50 with acute or convalescent COVID-19. The gene calls are TRBV5-1 and TRBJ2-3, with D possibly TRBD1 on 5 matching bases. The sequenced material came from peripheral blood. CDR3: CASSLQGTDTQYF. CDR3 DNA: TGCGCCAGCAGCCTCCAGGGTACAGATACGCAGTATTTT.